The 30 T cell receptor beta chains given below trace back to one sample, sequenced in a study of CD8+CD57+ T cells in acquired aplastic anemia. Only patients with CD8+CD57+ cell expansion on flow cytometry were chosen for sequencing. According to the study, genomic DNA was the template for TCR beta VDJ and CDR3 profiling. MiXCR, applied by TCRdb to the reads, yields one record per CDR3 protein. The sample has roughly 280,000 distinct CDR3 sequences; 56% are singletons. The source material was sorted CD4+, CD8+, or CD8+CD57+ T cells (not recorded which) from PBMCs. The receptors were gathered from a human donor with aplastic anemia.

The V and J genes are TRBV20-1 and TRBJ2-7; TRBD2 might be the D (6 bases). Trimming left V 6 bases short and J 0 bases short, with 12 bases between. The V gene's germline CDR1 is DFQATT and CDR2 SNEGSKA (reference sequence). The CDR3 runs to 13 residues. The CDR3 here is CSAGAGYSYEQYF. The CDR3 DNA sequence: TGCAGTGCAGGGGCGGGATACTCCTACGAGCAGTACTTC.

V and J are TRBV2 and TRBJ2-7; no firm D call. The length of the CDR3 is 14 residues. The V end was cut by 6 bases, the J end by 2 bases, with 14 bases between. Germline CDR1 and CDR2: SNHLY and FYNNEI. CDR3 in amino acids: CASSFYLRTYEQYF. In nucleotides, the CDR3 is TGTGCCAGCAGCTTCTACCTAAGAACCTACGAGCAGTACTTC.

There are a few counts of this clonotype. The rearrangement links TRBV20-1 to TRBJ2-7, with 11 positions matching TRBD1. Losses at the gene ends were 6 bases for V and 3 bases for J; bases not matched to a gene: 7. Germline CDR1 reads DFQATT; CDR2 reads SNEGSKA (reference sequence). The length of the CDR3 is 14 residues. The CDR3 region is CSAPQGQGGYEQYF. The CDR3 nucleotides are TGCAGTGCGCCACAGGGACAGGGGGGCTACGAGCAGTACTTC.

CDR3 in DNA: TGTGCCAGCAGCATTCGATTAGCGGGGAATACGCAGTATTTT. The encoded protein is CASSIRLAGNTQYF. J is TRBJ2-3 and V is TRBV7-2, with 8 nucleotides matching TRBD2. In germline, CDR1 is SGHTA, CDR2 FQGNSA. This CDR3 is built from 14 residues. Germline trimming cut 5 bases from V and 7 bases from J; bases unmatched to any gene: 8.

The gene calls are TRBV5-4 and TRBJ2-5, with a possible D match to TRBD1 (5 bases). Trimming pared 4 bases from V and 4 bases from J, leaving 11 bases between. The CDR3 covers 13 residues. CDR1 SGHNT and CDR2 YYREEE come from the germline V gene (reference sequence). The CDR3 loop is CASSLRGPETQYF. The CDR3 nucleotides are TGTGCCAGCAGCCTTAGGGGCCCAGAGACCCAGTACTTC.

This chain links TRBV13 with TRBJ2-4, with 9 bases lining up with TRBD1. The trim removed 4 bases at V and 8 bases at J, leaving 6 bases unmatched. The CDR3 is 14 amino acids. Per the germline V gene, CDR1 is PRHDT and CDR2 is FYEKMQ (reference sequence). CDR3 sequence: CASSSDRGTDIQYF. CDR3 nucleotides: TGTGCCAGCAGCTCGGACAGGGGCACGGACATTCAGTACTTC.

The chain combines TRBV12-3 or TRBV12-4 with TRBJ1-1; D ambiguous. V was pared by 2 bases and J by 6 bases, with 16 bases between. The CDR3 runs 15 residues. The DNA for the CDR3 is TGTGCCAGCAGTTTAAGAAGGGCGTCACTCCCTGAAGCTTTCTTT. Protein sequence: CASSLRRASLPEAFF.

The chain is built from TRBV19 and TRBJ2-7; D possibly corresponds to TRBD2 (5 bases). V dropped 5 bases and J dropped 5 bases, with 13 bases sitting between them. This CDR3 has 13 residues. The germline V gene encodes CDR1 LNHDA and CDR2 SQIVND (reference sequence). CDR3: CASSSDSQNEQYF. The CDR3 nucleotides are TGTGCCAGTAGTTCGGACTCCCAAAACGAGCAGTACTTC. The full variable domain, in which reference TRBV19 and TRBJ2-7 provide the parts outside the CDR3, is DGGITQSPKYLFRKEGQNVTLSCEQNLNHDAMYWYRQDPGQGLRLIYYSQIVNDFQKGDIAEGYSVSREKKESFPLTVTSAQKNPTAFYLCASSSDSQNEQYFGPGTRLTVT.

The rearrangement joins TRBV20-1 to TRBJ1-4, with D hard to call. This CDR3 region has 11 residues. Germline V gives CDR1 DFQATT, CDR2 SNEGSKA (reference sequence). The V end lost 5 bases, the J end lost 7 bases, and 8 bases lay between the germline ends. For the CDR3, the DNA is TGCAGTGCTGGCTTTATTGAAAAACTGTTTTTT. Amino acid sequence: CSAGFIEKLFF.

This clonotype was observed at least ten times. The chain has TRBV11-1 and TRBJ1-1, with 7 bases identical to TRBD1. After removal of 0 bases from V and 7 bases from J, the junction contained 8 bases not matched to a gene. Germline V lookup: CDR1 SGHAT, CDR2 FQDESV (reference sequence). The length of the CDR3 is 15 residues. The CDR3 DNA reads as TGTGCCAGCAGCTTAGCGAGCACAGGGGTCTTTGAAGCTTTCTTT. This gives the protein CASSLASTGVFEAFF.

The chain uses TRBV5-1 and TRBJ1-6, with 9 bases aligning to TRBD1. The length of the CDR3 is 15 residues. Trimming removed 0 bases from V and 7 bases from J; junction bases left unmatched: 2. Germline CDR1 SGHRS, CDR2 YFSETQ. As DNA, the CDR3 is TGCGCCAGCAGCTTGGACGACAGGGGGAATTCACCCCTCCACTTT. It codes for CASSLDDRGNSPLHF. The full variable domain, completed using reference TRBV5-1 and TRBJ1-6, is KAGVTQTPRYLIKTRGQQVTLSCSPISGHRSVSWYQQTPGQGLQFLFEYFSETQRNKGNFPGRFSGRQFSNSRSEMNVSTLELGDSALYLCASSLDDRGNSPLHFGNGTRLTVT.

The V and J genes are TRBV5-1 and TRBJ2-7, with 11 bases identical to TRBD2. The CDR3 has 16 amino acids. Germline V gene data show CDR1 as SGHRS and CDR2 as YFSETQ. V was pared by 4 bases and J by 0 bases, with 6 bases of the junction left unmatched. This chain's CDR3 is CASSKTSGSFSYEQYF. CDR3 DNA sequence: TGCGCCAGCAGCAAAACTAGCGGGAGTTTCTCCTACGAGCAGTACTTC.

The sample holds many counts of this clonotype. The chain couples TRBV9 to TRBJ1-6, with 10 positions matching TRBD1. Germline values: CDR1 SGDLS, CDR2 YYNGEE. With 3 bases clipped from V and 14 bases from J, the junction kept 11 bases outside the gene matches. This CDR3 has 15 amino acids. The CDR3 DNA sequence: TGTGCCAGCAGCGATGGGACAGGGGAGCGAGTGGCCCTCCACTTT. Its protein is CASSDGTGERVALHF. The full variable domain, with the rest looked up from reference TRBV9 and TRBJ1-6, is DSGVTQTPKHLITATGQRVTLRCSPRSGDLSVYWYQQSLDQGLQFLIQYYNGEERAKGNILERFSAQQFPDLHSELNLSSLELGDSALYFCASSDGTGERVALHFGNGTRLTVT.

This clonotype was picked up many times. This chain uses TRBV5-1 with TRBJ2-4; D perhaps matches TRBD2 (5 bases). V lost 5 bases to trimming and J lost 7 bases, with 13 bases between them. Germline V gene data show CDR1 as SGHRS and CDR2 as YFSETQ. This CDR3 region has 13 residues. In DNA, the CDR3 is TGCGCCAGCAGAACTAAAGGACTTAACATTCAGTACTTC. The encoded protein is CASRTKGLNIQYF.

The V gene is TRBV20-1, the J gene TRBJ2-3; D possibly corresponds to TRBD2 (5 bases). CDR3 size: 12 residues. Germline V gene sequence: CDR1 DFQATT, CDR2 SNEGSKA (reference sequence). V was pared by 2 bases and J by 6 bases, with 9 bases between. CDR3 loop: CSARMSGDTQYF. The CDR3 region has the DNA TGCAGTGCTAGAATGAGCGGTGATACGCAGTATTTT.

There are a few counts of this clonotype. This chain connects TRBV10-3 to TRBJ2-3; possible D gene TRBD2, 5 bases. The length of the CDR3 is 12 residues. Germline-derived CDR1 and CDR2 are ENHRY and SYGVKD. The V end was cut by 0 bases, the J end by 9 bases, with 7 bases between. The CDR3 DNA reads TGTGCCATCAGTGAGTCTAGGGAGACGCAGTATTTT. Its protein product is CAISESRETQYF.

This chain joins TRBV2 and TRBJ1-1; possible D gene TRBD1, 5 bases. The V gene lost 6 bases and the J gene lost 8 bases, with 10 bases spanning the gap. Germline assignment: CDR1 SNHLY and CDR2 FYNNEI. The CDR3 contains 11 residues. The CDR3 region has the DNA TGTGCCAGCAGGTCGGGACTCGAAGCTTTCTTT. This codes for CASRSGLEAFF.

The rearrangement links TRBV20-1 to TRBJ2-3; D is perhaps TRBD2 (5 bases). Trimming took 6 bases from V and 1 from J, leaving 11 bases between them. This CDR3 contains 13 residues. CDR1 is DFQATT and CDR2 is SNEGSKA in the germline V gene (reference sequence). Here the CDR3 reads CSAEVGGTDTQYF. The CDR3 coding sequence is TGCAGTGCCGAGGTCGGGGGCACAGATACGCAGTATTTT.

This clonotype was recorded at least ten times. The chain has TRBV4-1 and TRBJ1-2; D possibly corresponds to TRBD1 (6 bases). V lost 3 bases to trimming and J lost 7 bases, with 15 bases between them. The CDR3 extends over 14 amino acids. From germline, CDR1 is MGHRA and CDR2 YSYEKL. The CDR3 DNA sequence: TGCGCCAGCAGCCACCCACAGGGCGGCGGTGGCTACACCTTC. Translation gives CASSHPQGGGGYTF.

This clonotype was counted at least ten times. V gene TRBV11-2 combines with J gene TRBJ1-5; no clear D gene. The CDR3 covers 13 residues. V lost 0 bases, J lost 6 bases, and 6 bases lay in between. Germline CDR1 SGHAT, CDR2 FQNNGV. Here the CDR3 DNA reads TGTGCCAGCAGCTTAGATCTTATTCAGCCCCAGCATTTT. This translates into CASSLDLIQPQHF.

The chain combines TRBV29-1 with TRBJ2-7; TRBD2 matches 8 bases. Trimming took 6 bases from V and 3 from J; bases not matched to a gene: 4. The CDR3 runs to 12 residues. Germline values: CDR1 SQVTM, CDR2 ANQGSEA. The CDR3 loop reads CSVPGGSYEQYF. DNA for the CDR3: TGCAGCGTGCCGGGAGGGAGCTACGAGCAGTACTTC.

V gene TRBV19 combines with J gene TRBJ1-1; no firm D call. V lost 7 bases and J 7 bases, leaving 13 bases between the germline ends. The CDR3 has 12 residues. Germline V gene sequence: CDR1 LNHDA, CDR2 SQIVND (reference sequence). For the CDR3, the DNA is TGTGCCAGTATCTTCGGGGTAGGTGAAGCTTTCTTT. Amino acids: CASIFGVGEAFF.

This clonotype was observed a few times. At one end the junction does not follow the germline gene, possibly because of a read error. As DNA, the CDR3 is TGTGCCAGCAGCCTAGCCGGAGGGACACTAAACACTGAAGCTTTCTTT. Translation gives CASSLAGGTLNTEAFF. This chain connects TRBV7-9 to TRBJ1-1, with D possibly TRBD1 on 6 matching bases. Germline CDR1 and CDR2: SEHNR and FQNEAQ (reference sequence). This CDR3 has 16 residues. The full variable domain, completed using reference TRBV7-9 and TRBJ1-1, is DTGVSQNPRHKITKRGQNVTFRCDPISEHNRLYWYRQTLGQGPEFLTYFQNEAQLEKSRLLSDRFSAERPKGSFSTLEIQRTEQGDSAMYLCASSLAGGTLNTEAFFGQGTRLTVV.

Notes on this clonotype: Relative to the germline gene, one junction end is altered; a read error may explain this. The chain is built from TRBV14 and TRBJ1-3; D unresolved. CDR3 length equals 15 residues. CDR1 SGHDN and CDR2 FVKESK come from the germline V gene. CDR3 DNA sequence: TGTGCCAGCAGCCGAGGCGGTAGCTCTGGAAGCACCATATATTTT. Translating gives CASSRGGSSGSTIYF. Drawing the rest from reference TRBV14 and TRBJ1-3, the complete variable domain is EAGVTQFPSHSVIEKGQTVTLRCDPISGHDNLYWYRRVMGKEIKFLLHFVKESKQDESGMPNNRFLAERTGGTYSTLKVQPAELEDSGVYFCASSRGGSSGSTIYFGEGSWLTVV.

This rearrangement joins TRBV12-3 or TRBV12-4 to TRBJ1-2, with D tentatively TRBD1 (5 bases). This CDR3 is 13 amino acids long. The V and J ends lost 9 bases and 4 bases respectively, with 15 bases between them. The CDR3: CASIGADRYGYTF. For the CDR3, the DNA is TGTGCCAGTATAGGGGCAGACCGCTATGGCTACACCTTC.

CDR3 in amino acids: CATSDPDRGGETQYF. As DNA, the CDR3 is TGTGCCACCAGTGACCCGGACAGGGGAGGGGAGACCCAGTACTTC. The gene calls are TRBV24-1 and TRBJ2-5, with 9 bases identical to TRBD1. Trimming removed 4 bases from V and 5 bases from J; junction bases left unmatched: 7. The CDR3 is made up of 15 amino acids. The V gene's germline CDR1 is KGHDR and CDR2 SFDVKD.

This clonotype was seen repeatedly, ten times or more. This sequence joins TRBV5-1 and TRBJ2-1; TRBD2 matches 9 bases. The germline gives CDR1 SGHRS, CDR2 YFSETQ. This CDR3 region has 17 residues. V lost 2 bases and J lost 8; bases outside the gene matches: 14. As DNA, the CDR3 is TGCGCCAGCAGCTTCCGGGTCGCGGGAGGGATATCGGATGAGCAGTTCTTC. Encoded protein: CASSFRVAGGISDEQFF.

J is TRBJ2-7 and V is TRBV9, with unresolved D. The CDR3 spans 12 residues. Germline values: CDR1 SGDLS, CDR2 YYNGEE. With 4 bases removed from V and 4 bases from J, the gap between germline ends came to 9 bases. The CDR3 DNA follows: TGTGCCAGCAGCCGAATTGGGTACGAGCAGTACTTC. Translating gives CASSRIGYEQYF.

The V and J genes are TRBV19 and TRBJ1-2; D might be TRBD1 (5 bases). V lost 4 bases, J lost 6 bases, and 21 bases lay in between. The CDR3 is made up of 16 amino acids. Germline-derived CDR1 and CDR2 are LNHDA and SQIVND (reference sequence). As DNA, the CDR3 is TGTGCCAGTAGTACCTCCCCCAACGCAGGGAGCCATGGCTACACCTTC. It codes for CASSTSPNAGSHGYTF.

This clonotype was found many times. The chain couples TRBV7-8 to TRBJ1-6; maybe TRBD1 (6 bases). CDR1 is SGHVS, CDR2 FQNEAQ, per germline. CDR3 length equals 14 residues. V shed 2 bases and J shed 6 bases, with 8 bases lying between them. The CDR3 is CASSLTGLNSPLHF. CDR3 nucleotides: TGTGCCAGCAGCTTAACAGGGCTTAATTCACCCCTCCACTTT.